This is a list of T cell receptor beta chains from one sample in a study of T cells in Graves' hyperthyroidism and ophthalmopathy. One entry per CDR3 protein results from TCRdb running MiXCR on the multiplex PCR reads. Among around 570,000 distinct CDR3 sequences listed, about 20% were seen once. The sequencing input was blood. These TCRs come from a man aged 40-49 years with Graves' ophthalmopathy. The conserved cysteine and the conserved F or W are not part of the CDR3 here. Fields, in order: V gene, J gene, CDR3 protein.

>TRBV12-3/TRBV12-4|TRBJ2-1
ASSFRDSNRF
>TRBV7-2|TRBJ2-5
ASSRAPGGKGVETQY
>TRBV3-1|TRBJ1-3
ASSQAELSSGNTIY
>TRBV7-9|TRBJ2-1
ASSIEGLASEQF
>TRBV30|TRBJ2-7
AWRGDSTNTYEQY
>TRBV20-1|TRBJ1-1
SARDREAF
>TRBV29-1|TRBJ1-3
SVEEGAVGNTIY
>TRBV12-3/TRBV12-4|TRBJ1-2
ASSPDSPLGYT
>TRBV29-1|TRBJ2-5
SVAQGGQETQY
>TRBV14|TRBJ2-3
ASSRTGGTDTQY
>TRBV30|TRBJ1-1
AWRYRADTEAF
>TRBV19|TRBJ2-2
ASTRRAGGASDTGELF
>TRBV20-1|TRBJ2-7
SAPGPGSRLHYEQY
>TRBV5-4|TRBJ2-6
ASSPAGRLSGANVLT
>TRBV24-1|TRBJ2-2
ATSDLSTMGRAGDDTGELF
>TRBV6-5|TRBJ2-7
ASSYPGDEQY
>TRBV19|TRBJ2-6
ASSFLGGLTGANVLT
>TRBV18|TRBJ2-7
ASSPGQGAANEQY
>TRBV20-1|TRBJ1-1
SAARGSEAF
>TRBV11-2|TRBJ2-2
ASSLETVFVGELF
>TRBV10-3|TRBJ2-7
AISQGSSYEQY
>TRBV28|TRBJ2-5
ASGGFVFPGLADQETQY
>TRBV27|TRBJ2-6
ASKRFSGANVLT
>TRBV11-3|TRBJ2-2
ASSETSGRPSGELF
>TRBV7-3|TRBJ2-1
ASRLTGWRLADNEQF
>TRBV28|TRBJ1-2
ASSSPGRSGPGYGYT
>TRBV14|TRBJ1-2
ASSLLDRIYGYT
>TRBV6-1|TRBJ2-7
ASAWGPGPYEQY
>TRBV18|TRBJ2-7
ASSPLRGHSYEQY
>TRBV27|TRBJ2-2
ASSLWGTGRNTGELF
>TRBV27|TRBJ1-2
ASALSPPDENYGYT
>TRBV5-5|TRBJ1-5
ASSLTDYSNQPQH
>TRBV9|TRBJ2-7
ASSVGGRAGGSSYEQY
>TRBV6-6|TRBJ2-2
ASSYGLLTGELF
>TRBV12-3/TRBV12-4|TRBJ1-5
ASTKDRGSNQPQH
>TRBV7-2|TRBJ1-2
ASSPSGTGIAGYT
>TRBV9|TRBJ2-1
ASSVAGGRTGNEQF
>TRBV28|TRBJ1-5
ASSQTGSNQPQH
>TRBV12-3/TRBV12-4|TRBJ1-4
ASSRTGHNEKLF
>TRBV30|TRBJ1-5
AWSAPGRINQPQH
>TRBV2|TRBJ1-1
ASLDRRNTEAF
>TRBV13|TRBJ2-5
ASSWTSGEGPGETQY
>TRBV19|TRBJ1-1
ASLPRTVNTEAF
>TRBV7-9|TRBJ2-7
ASSLQAGGPYEQY
>TRBV6-2/TRBV6-3|TRBJ2-5
ASTLREETQY
>TRBV28|TRBJ1-4
ASSSPGQANEKLF
>TRBV6-2/TRBV6-3|TRBJ2-1
ASSYLQRDNNEQF
>TRBV15|TRBJ2-1
ATGLLAGGMDEQF
>TRBV9|TRBJ2-1
ASSFGTGGGNEQF
>TRBV29-1|TRBJ2-3
SGTGSTDTQY
>TRBV9|TRBJ1-6
ASSGGPNNSPLH
>TRBV19|TRBJ1-1
ASSGREGLNTEAF
>TRBV29-1|TRBJ1-1
SVDRGQLNTEAF